The sequence of this T cell receptor beta chain was determined in a study of T cell changes during pregnancy in multiple sclerosis. The germline CDR1 and CDR2 sequences are LGHNT and FRNRAP. V trimming: 3 bases; J trimming: 9 bases; junction bases outside the gene matches: 8. The CDR3 length is 15 residues. Repertoires were generated with immunoSEQ multiplex PCR, while TCRdb's copy carries only in-frame clones and drops some. The data contain roughly 45,000 clones, approximately 87% of them singletons. This clone was seen once. This chain joins TRBV12-5 and TRBJ2-1; 10 bases match TRBD2. The starting material was peripheral blood, obtained in the second trimester of pregnancy. This receptor was obtained from a female donor in good health, enrolled as a control in a pregnancy study. CDR3 in DNA: TGTGCTAGTGGTTTAATAGCGGGAGGAGGTAGTGAGCAGTTCTTC. Translated: CASGLIAGGGSEQFF.